A single sample gave rise to the 10 T cell receptor beta chains below, sequenced in a study of cytomegalovirus exposure and HLA in healthy donors (dated by TCRdb to between 2016 and 2019). Libraries came from the immunoSEQ multiplex PCR assay. The multiplex PCR relied on a mix of 60 forward primers for TCR Vbeta segments and 13 reverse primers for TCR Jbeta segments. TCRdb took over this immuneACCESS table, retaining in-frame rearrangements with V and J assigned. Such tables are incomplete; in checked studies, under half of the missing clones stem from an unresolved V gene, and the remainder is unexplained. The table of this sample itemizes tens of thousands of clones. Approximately 5.6% of the sample lies in the top ten. The specimen was PBMCs. These receptors originate from a man aged 25-40 years in good health and CMV-seropositive.

In the case of this clone: The sample carries other DNA sequences with the same CDR3. CDR3 in amino acids: CASSPGQATYEQYF. Here the CDR3 DNA reads TGTGCCAGCAGCCCAGGACAGGCCACCTACGAGCAGTACTTC. This chain connects TRBV6-5 to TRBJ2-7, with 7 nucleotides matching TRBD1. The CDR3 is made up of 14 amino acids. V was clipped by 6 bases and J by 2 bases; unmatched bases: 7. Germline-derived CDR1 and CDR2 are MNHEY and SVGAGI.

The rearrangement links TRBV13 to TRBJ2-7; D unresolved. The CDR3 sequence is 11 residues long. V lost 5 bases, J lost 1 base, and 3 bases lay in between. CDR1 is PRHDT and CDR2 is FYEKMQ in the germline V gene (reference sequence). CDR3 residues: CASSRSYEQYF. The CDR3 DNA follows: TGTGCCAGCAGCCGGTCCTACGAGCAGTACTTC. Full variable domain (missing parts from reference TRBV13 and TRBJ2-7): AAGVIQSPRHLIKEKRETATLKCYPIPRHDTVYWYQQGPGQDPQFLISFYEKMQSDKGSIPDRFSAQQFSDYHSELNMSSLELGDSALYFCASSRSYEQYFGPGTRLTVT.

The chain is built from TRBV30 and TRBJ2-2, with a weak D call TRBD1 (5 bases). Germline CDR1 GTSNPN, CDR2 SVGIG (reference sequence). The length of the CDR3 is 15 residues. Between the trimmed V and J ends, which lost 7 bases and 3 bases, there was a span of 18 bases. The CDR3 sequence is CASGKSDTYTGELFF. The CDR3 DNA follows: TGTGCCTCCGGTAAATCGGACACCTACACCGGGGAGCTGTTTTTT.

The genes are TRBV4-2 and TRBJ2-7, with TRBD2 matching over 14 bases. The V and J ends lost 0 bases and 7 bases, in that order; junction bases with no gene match: 5. Germline CDR1 LGHNA, CDR2 YNFKEQ. The CDR3 is made up of 16 amino acids. The CDR3 reads CASSQDPGLAGGEQYF. CDR3 in DNA: TGTGCCAGCAGCCAAGATCCTGGACTAGCGGGAGGTGAGCAGTACTTC.

The chain recombines TRBV14 with TRBJ2-7, with D possibly being TRBD1 (5 bases). CDR1 SGHDN and CDR2 FVKESK come from the germline V gene. Trimming removed 3 bases at V and 2 bases at J, with 11 bases between. CDR3 length: 14 amino acids. The CDR3 DNA reads as TGTGCCAGCAGCCACGGCAGGGTCCCCTACGAGCAGTACTTC. Translated: CASSHGRVPYEQYF.

Points on this clone: At one of its ends the junction is not consistent with the germline gene, which may arise from a read error. The chain links TRBV5-1 to TRBJ2-7, with 8 nucleotides matching TRBD1. The CDR3 runs 14 residues. CDR1 is SGHRS, CDR2 YFSETQ, per germline. The CDR3 spells CASRGQGVSHEQYF. The DNA for the CDR3 is TGCGCCAGCAGAGGACAGGGTGTCTCCCACGAGCAGTACTTC. Filled out from reference TRBV5-1 and TRBJ2-7, the complete variable domain reads KAGVTQTPRYLIKTRGQQVTLSCSPISGHRSVSWYQQTPGQGLQFLFEYFSETQRNKGNFPGRFSGRQFSNSRSEMNVSTLELGDSALYLCASRGQGVSHEQYFGPGTRLTVT.

CDR3 coding DNA: TGTGCCAGCAGCGAGGGGGGGGCGAGCAATCAGCCCCAGCATTTT. Its translation: CASSEGGASNQPQHF. V and J are TRBV9 and TRBJ1-5, with TRBD1 as a possible D gene (6 bases). The CDR3 totals 15 residues. The V end lost 3 bases, the J end lost 1 base, and 11 bases lay between the germline ends. Germline assignment: CDR1 SGDLS and CDR2 YYNGEE.

This sequence joins TRBV2 and TRBJ2-7; TRBD2 matches at 9 bases. The ends lost 6 bases at V and 3 bases at J; junction bases unmatched: 12. The CDR3 consists of 16 residues. Per the germline V gene, CDR1 is SNHLY and CDR2 is FYNNEI. The CDR3 DNA is TGTGCCAGCAGGCGAATAAAAAGCGGGGGGATCTACGAGCAGTACTTC. Translating gives CASRRIKSGGIYEQYF.

As regards this clone: At one of its ends the junction is not consistent with the germline gene, which may arise from a read error. The chain has TRBV6-5 and TRBJ1-4; D is unresolved. Per the germline V gene, CDR1 is MNHEY and CDR2 is SVGAGI. The CDR3 is 15 amino acids. CDR3 sequence reads: CASSYSAPTNEKLFF. As DNA, the CDR3 is TGTGCCAGCAGCTACTCAGCCCCGACTAATGAAAAACTGTTTTTT.

The chain employs TRBV9 and TRBJ2-2; TRBD1 might be the D (5 bases). The V end lost 5 bases, the J end lost 0 bases, and 11 bases lay between the germline ends. Germline assignment: CDR1 SGDLS and CDR2 YYNGEE. The CDR3 extends over 15 amino acids. The CDR3 DNA sequence: TGTGCCAGCAGTGGCGACAGTACGAACACCGGGGAGCTGTTTTTT. As protein: CASSGDSTNTGELFF.